The 7 T cell receptor beta chains below were found in one sample sequenced in a study of blood T cell repertoires in COVID-19. TCRdb's table, derived via immunoSEQ multiplex PCR, lists solely in-frame clones and lacks some. This sample has around 210,000 clones, with about 86% found just once. Specimen: peripheral blood. Source of these receptors: a man younger than 35 with active or convalescent COVID-19.

The chain employs TRBV6-5 and TRBJ1-2; D is uncertain. V lost 4 bases to trimming and J lost 2 bases, with 8 bases between them. Germline CDR1 and CDR2: MNHEY and SVGAGI. The length of the CDR3 is 13 residues. The CDR3 reads CASSSGANYGYTF. The CDR3 bases are TGTGCCAGCAGTTCAGGCGCGAACTATGGCTACACCTTC.

The chain has TRBV27 and TRBJ2-6; maybe TRBD2 (6 bases). Trimming left V 4 bases short and J 9 bases short, with 19 bases between. Germline assignment: CDR1 MNHEY and CDR2 SMNVEV (reference sequence). The CDR3 contains 16 residues. The DNA of the CDR3 is TGTGCCAGCAGTTACGAATACCGGGAGTCCCTCAACGTCCTGACTTTC. Translating gives CASSYEYRESLNVLTF. Together with reference TRBV27 and TRBJ2-6, the CDR3 gives the full variable domain: EAQVTQNPRYLITVTGKKLTVTCSQNMNHEYMSWYRQDPGLGLRQIYYSMNVEVTDKGDVPEGYKVSRKEKRNFPLILESPSPNQTSLYFCASSYEYRESLNVLTFGAGSRLTVL.

The CDR3 region is CASSLIPKGDTEAFF. The CDR3 bases are TGTGCCAGCAGTTTAATCCCTAAAGGGGACACTGAAGCTTTCTTT. J is TRBJ1-1 and V is TRBV27; D possibly corresponds to TRBD1 (5 bases). Trimming stripped 2 bases from V and 3 bases from J, with 13 bases between. This CDR3 has 15 residues. Germline CDR1 reads MNHEY; CDR2 reads SMNVEV (reference sequence).

The sample holds one count of this clone. The chain is built from TRBV5-6 and TRBJ1-1; 9 bases are shared with TRBD1. With V trimmed by 2 bases and J by 11 bases, 10 bases remained unmatched. The CDR3 is made up of 14 amino acids. The germline gives CDR1 SGHDT, CDR2 YYEEEE. This chain's CDR3 is CASSFTSTGGEAFF. The CDR3 DNA reads TGTGCCAGCAGCTTTACTTCGACAGGGGGTGAGGCTTTCTTT. The entire variable domain, with the rest obtained from reference TRBV5-6 and TRBJ1-1, is as follows: DAGVTQSPTHLIKTRGQQVTLRCSPKSGHDTVSWYQQALGQGPQFIFQYYEEEERQRGNFPDRFSGHQFPNYSSELNVNALLLGDSALYLCASSFTSTGGEAFFGQGTRLTVV.

The CDR3 loop is CASSLAVSPTDTQYF. DNA of the CDR3: TGCGCCAGCAGCTTGGCCGTGTCTCCCACAGATACGCAGTATTTT. The V call is TRBV5-1, the J call TRBJ2-3, with D uncertain. The length of the CDR3 is 15 residues. The ends were cut back, 0 bases at V and 2 bases at J, with 10 bases in the middle. Germline values: CDR1 SGHRS, CDR2 YFSETQ.

The chain uses TRBV2 and TRBJ1-2; TRBD1 is a possible D gene (5 bases). V lost 4 bases and J lost 3, with 15 bases in between. Germline loops: CDR1 SNHLY, CDR2 FYNNEI. The CDR3 loop spans 15 amino acids. The CDR3 region has the DNA TGTGCCAGCAGTGGGGCCGGGGGAGTCGACTATGGCTACACCTTC. Translation: CASSGAGGVDYGYTF.

The chain joins TRBV14 to TRBJ2-3; TRBD1 agrees at 11 bases. The ends lost 3 bases at V and 4 bases at J; junction bases unmatched: 3. Germline CDR1 and CDR2: SGHDN and FVKESK. The CDR3 covers 15 residues. This CDR3 is CASSQWGQGADTQYF. The CDR3 DNA follows: TGTGCCAGCAGCCAGTGGGGACAGGGGGCAGATACGCAGTATTTT.